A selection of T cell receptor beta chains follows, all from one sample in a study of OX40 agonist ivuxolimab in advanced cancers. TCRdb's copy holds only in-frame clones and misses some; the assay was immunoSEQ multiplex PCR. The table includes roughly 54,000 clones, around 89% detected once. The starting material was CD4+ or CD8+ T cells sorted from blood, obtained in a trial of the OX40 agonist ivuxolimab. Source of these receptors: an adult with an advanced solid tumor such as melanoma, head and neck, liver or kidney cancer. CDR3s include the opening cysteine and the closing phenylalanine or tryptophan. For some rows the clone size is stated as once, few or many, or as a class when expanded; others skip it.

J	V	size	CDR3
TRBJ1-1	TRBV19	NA	CASSGRTAYEAFF
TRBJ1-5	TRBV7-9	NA	CASSLANGQPQHF
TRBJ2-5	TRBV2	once	CASNLQETQYF
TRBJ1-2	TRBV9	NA	CASSSSQGAGGYTF
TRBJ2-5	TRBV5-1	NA	CASSPWTGEETQYF
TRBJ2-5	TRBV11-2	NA	CASSQRLAGGQETQYF
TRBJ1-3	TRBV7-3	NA	CASSPSSGNTIYF
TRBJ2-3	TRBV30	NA	CAWRGGTDTQYF
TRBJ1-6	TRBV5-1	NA	CASSSTGSVSPLHF
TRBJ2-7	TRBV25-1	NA	CASSDGLAVSYEQYF
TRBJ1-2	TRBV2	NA	CASSDRGHGYGYTF
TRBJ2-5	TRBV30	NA	CAWKGTVQETQYF
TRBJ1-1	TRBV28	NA	CASTLTGTEAFF
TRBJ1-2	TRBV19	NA	CASSIDLVTGIYGYTF
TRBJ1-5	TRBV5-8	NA	CASSFGQGARQPQHF
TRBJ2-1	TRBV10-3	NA	CAISSSGGAGNEQFF
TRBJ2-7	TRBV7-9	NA	CASSLGRQSYEQYF
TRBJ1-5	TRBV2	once	CASSDSYSNQPQHF
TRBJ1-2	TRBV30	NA	CAWSPQGAIGYTF
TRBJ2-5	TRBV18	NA	CASSPQGGRETQYF
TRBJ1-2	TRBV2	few	CASSPRTGGLGYTF
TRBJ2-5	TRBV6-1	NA	CASSVRRAGGASETQYF
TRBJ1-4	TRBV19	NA	CASSSAGKAELFF
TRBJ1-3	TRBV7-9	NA	CASSLEFISSGNTIYF
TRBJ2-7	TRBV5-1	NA	CASSLGQGIGSYEQYF
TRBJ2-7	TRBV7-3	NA	CASSLSEGMPYEQYF
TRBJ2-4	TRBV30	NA	CAWSVGRRILAKNIQYF
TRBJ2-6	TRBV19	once	CASSTHSGGSLSGANVLTF
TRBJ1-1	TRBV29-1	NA	CSASSSPGGTEAFF
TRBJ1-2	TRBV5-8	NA	CASSPPGRTNYGYTF
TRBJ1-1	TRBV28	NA	CASSAGAGISEAFF
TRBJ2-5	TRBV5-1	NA	CASSPGTARREQETQYF
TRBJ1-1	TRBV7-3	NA	CAAPAGHSNTEAFF
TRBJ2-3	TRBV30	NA	CASNSGGMGNTQYF
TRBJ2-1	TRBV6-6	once	CASSYGNNEQFF
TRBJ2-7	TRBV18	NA	CASSPPTGGSGYEQYF
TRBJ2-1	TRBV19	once	CASSRQSSVSEQFF
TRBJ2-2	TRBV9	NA	CASSVGAGSTGELFF
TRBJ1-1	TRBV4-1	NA	CASSQIPTDRSRAFF
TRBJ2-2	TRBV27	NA	CASSSRGFGELFF
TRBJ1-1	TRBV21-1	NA	CASSKLPTRSDRDGGTEAFF
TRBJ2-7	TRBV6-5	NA	CASRQGQGIFYEQYF
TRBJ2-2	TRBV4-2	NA	CASSYKSGGAESGELFF
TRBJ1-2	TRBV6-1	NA	CASSLPIWRRSGYTF
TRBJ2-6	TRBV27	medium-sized	CASSGSAGANVLTF
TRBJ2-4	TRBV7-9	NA	CASSERGIAKNIQYF
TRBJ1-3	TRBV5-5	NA	CASSLDGISGNTIYF
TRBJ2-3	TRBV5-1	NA	CASSFGQGTRYTDTQYF
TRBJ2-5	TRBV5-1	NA	CASRPDGSQETQYF
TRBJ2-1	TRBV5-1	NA	CASSPGASYNEQFF
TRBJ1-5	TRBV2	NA	CASSGAGLNQPQHF
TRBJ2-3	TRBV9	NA	CASSVGGQGTDTQYF
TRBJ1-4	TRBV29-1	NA	CSVESLGEKLFF